This TCR beta chain emerged from a study of T cell repertoires in cytomegalovirus infection. The V gene's germline CDR1 is SGHTA and CDR2 FQGNSA. V lost 4 bases and J 4 bases, leaving 28 bases between the germline ends. This CDR3 is 20 amino acids long. This clonotype showed up many times. TCRdb independently ran MiXCR on the reads; one entry per CDR3 protein. The sample lists about 310,000 distinct CDR3 sequences, roughly a tenth occurring once. The sequence was obtained from a human donor in good health (CMV status not recorded). Some clones in this sample may be carry-over from other donors' samples. This chain joins TRBV7-2 and TRBJ2-2, with a possible D match to TRBD2 (7 bases). Sequenced material: PBMCs. The CDR3 DNA reads as TGTGCCAGCAGCTCCATGGTTGTCCGAGGGGGGGCGAGCAGCACCGGGGAGCTGTTTTTT. It is translated as CASSSMVVRGGASSTGELFF.